The rows below give T cell receptor beta chains drawn from one sample of a study of CD8 T cell repertoires and HIV-1 epitope variants. Libraries were prepared by immunoSEQ multiplex PCR; TCRdb keeps only in-frame clonotypes and omits some of them. The sample comprises under 100,000 clones, 70% to 75% of which are singletons, and about a quarter rests with the top ten. The sequenced material came from uncultured baseline CD8+ T cells from peripheral blood mononuclear cells (PBMCs). These receptors were obtained from a male donor with HIV. The CDR3 runs from the conserved cysteine through the conserved F or W. D genes are given only for firm matches. Not all rows give a size; the values are once, few, many and, for expanded clones, a class.

d_call j_call v_call clone_size cdr3_nt cdr3_aa
TRBD2 TRBJ2-5 TRBV6-5 - TGTGCCAGCAGTTACAGCGGGGGGTGGGAGACCCAGTACTTC CASSYSGGWETQYF
- TRBJ2-7 TRBV29-1 - TGCAGCGTTGAAAAGGGTCAGACGTCCACCGAGCAGTACTTC CSVEKGQTSTEQYF
- TRBJ1-1 TRBV30 - TGTGCCTGGAGTGACCCAGGGGAATGGACTGAAGCTTTCTTT CAWSDPGEWTEAFF
- TRBJ2-7 TRBV30 - TGTGCCTGGATGCGGGACGGAGCCTACGAGCAGTACTTC CAWMRDGAYEQYF
- TRBJ2-7 TRBV19 - TGTGCCAGTAAGAGTACCGGGGGGACATACGAGCAGTACTTC CASKSTGGTYEQYF
- TRBJ2-4 TRBV7-8 many TGTGCCTTGGGGGAGGACCAAAACATTCAGTACTTC CALGEDQNIQYF
- TRBJ2-7 TRBV29-1 few TGCAGCGTTGAGGGTAGGGACCTCTACGAGCAGTACTTC CSVEGRDLYEQYF
- TRBJ2-7 TRBV7-8 once TGTGCCAACTCCAGGGGTCAGGCCTACGAGCAGTACTTC CANSRGQAYEQYF
TRBD1 TRBJ2-3 TRBV28 few TGTGCCAGCAGGCCGACAGGGTTGACAGATACGCAGTATTTT CASRPTGLTDTQYF
- TRBJ2-5 TRBV2 - TGTGCCAGCAGTGGAACAGCCCAAGAGACCCAGTACTTC CASSGTAQETQYF
TRBD1 TRBJ1-6 TRBV6-4 - TGTGCCAGCAGTCCCACAGGACGACAGGGAGACGATTCACCCCTCCACTTT CASSPTGRQGDDSPLHF
- TRBJ1-3 TRBV5-4 - TGTGCCAGCAGCTTGGAGACAATGTCGGCTGGAAACACCATATATTTT CASSLETMSAGNTIYF
TRBD2 TRBJ2-7 TRBV6-6 - TGTGCCAGCACAACCGGGGGGGGTCGATACGAGCAGTACTTC CASTTGGGRYEQYF
- TRBJ1-4 TRBV6-5 - TGTGCCAGCACCGACCGGGACCCTAACGAAAAACTGTTTTTT CASTDRDPNEKLFF
- TRBJ1-1 TRBV5-1 - TGCGCCAGCAGCTTGGGGCCGGAGCGAGGAGCTTTCTTT CASSLGPERGAFF
- TRBJ2-7 TRBV27 - TGTGCCAGCAGCCCAGGTAGCTCCTACGAGCAGTACTTC CASSPGSSYEQYF
TRBD1 TRBJ1-1 TRBV29-1 - TGCAGCGTGAGGACAGGGAGTGTTGAAGCTTTCTTT CSVRTGSVEAFF
- TRBJ1-5 TRBV7-2 - TGTGCCAGCAGCGCAGACAGGAATCAGCCCCAGCATTTT CASSADRNQPQHF
- TRBJ2-5 TRBV4-2 once TGTGCCAGCGGACACGGGGGGACAAGAGAGACCCAGTACTTC CASGHGGTRETQYF
- TRBJ2-3 TRBV5-1 - TGCGCCAGCAGCTTGTTGCGCCCTCCAGATACGCAGTATTTT CASSLLRPPDTQYF
TRBD1 TRBJ2-7 TRBV5-6 - TGTGCCAGCAGCGACAGGGGATTCTCCTACGAGCAGTACTTC CASSDRGFSYEQYF
TRBD1 TRBJ2-7 TRBV5-1 - TGCGCCAGCAGCTTTCGGACAGGCGAGGAATACGAGCAGTACTTC CASSFRTGEEYEQYF
- TRBJ2-1 TRBV5-1 few TGCGCCAGCAGCTTGAATGGGCAGCACGAGCAGTTCTTC CASSLNGQHEQFF
- TRBJ1-2 TRBV29-1 - TGCAGCATCGAGAAGGGGTACGGCTACACCTTC CSIEKGYGYTF
- TRBJ2-7 TRBV5-1 few TGCGCCAGCAGCCTAACACGGCCGGGTTCCTACGAGCAGTACTTC CASSLTRPGSYEQYF
TRBD2 TRBJ2-1 TRBV4-2 - TGTGCCAGCAGCCGGGATCTAGCGGGAGAGTTGGGCAATGAGCAGTTCTTC CASSRDLAGELGNEQFF
- TRBJ1-5 TRBV6-5 - TGTGCCAGCAGTAACCAGGGTCGCAATCAGCCCCAGCATTTT CASSNQGRNQPQHF